This T cell receptor (beta chain) was retrieved from a study of regulatory T cells in long-lasting Graves disease. Whole-study findings and limits: TCR diversity was lower in persistent Graves' patients than in newly diagnosed ones.

The germline gives CDR1 SQVTM, CDR2 ANQGSEA. Trimming took off 2 bases at V and 0 bases at J, with 13 bases between the two ends. The CDR3 covers 15 residues. Turning to this clonotype: Its antigen is not identified.

With iRepertoire HTBI primers and Arm-PCR of CDR3 regions, TCR beta libraries were built. Each CDR3 protein gets one entry after TCRdb re-called the multiplex PCR reads with MiXCR. The data contain more than 650,000 distinct CDR3 sequences, 30% of them seen just once; the ten biggest clones take up roughly 46%. The time point was: persistent/refractory GD, antithyroid drugs over 5 years with positive TRAb. The TCR library was prepared using RNA isolated from PBMCs. This sequence joins TRBV29-1 and TRBJ1-1; tentative D call: TRBD1 (5 bases). This receptor was obtained from a female donor with Graves disease. The input for sequencing was peripheral blood mononuclear cells (PBMCs), taken when the disease was refractory, from a patient treated with antithyroid drugs. CDR3 nucleotide sequence: TGCAGCGTTGAACCGGACAACCTAATGAACACTGAAGCTTTCTTT. Translated, it gives CSVEPDNLMNTEAFF.